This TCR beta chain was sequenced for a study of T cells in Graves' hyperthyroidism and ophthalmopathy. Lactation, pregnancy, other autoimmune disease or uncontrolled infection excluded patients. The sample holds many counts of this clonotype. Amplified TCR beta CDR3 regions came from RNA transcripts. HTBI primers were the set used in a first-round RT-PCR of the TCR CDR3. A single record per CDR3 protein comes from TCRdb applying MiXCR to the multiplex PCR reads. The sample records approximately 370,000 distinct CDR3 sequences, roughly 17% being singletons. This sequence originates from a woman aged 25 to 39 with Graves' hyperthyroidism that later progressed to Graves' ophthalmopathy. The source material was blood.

This CDR3 reads CSASRPPGNYGYTF. CDR3 DNA: TGCAGTGCTAGCCGTCCTCCAGGGAACTATGGCTACACCTTC. The chain employs TRBV20-1 and TRBJ1-2; D is perhaps TRBD1 (5 bases). Trimming removed 3 bases at V and 2 bases at J, with 13 bases between. This CDR3 spans 14 amino acids. Germline V gene lookup returns CDR1 DFQATT and CDR2 SNEGSKA (reference sequence).